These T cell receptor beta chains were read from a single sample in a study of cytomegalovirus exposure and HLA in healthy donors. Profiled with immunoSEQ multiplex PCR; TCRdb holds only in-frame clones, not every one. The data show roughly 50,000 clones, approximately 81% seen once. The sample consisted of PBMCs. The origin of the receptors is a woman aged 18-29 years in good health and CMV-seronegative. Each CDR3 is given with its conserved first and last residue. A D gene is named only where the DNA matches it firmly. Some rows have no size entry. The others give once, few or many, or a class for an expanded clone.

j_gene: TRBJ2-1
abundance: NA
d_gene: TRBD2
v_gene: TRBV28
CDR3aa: CASSPQREAYNEQFF
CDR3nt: TGTGCCAGCAGTCCCCAGCGGGAGGCGTACAATGAGCAGTTCTTC

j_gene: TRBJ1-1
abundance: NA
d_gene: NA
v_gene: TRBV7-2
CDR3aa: CASSATGTGGTEAFF
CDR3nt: TGTGCCAGCAGCGCCACCGGGACGGGGGGCACTGAAGCTTTCTTT

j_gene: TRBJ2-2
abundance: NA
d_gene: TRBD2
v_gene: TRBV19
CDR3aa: CASSKLAGEGTGELFF
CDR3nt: TGTGCCAGTAGTAAGTTAGCGGGAGAAGGGACCGGGGAGCTGTTTTTT

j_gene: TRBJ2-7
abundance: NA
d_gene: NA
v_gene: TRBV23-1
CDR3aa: CANPPAPRTVSYEQYF
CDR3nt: TGCGCCAACCCCCCGGCGCCGCGGACAGTCTCCTACGAGCAGTACTTC

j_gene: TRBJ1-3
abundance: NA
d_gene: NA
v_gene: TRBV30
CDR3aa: CAEAKTSGNTIYF
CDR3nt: TGTGCCGAAGCCAAAACCTCTGGAAACACCATATATTTT

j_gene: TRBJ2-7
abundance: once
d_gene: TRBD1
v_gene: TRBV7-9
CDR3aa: CASSLGQGTYEQYF
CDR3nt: TGTGCCAGCAGCTTGGGACAGGGGACCTACGAGCAGTACTTC

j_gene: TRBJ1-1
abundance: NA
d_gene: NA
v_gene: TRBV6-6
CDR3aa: CASSWGGEEGTEAFF
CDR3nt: TGTGCCAGCAGTTGGGGAGGGGAAGAGGGCACTGAAGCTTTCTTT

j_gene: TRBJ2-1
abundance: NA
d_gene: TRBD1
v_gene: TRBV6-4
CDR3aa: CASSDTPGQGYNEQFF
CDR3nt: TGTGCCAGCAGTGACACGCCGGGACAGGGCTACAATGAGCAGTTCTTC

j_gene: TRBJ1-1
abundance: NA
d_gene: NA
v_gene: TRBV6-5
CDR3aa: CASSPNEWDYAFF
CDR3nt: TGTGCCAGCAGTCCGAATGAGTGGGACTACGCTTTCTTT

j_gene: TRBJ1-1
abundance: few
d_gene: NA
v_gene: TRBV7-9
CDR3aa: CASSLWVTYFFEAFF
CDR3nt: TGTGCCAGCAGCTTATGGGTGACATACTTCTTTGAAGCTTTCTTT